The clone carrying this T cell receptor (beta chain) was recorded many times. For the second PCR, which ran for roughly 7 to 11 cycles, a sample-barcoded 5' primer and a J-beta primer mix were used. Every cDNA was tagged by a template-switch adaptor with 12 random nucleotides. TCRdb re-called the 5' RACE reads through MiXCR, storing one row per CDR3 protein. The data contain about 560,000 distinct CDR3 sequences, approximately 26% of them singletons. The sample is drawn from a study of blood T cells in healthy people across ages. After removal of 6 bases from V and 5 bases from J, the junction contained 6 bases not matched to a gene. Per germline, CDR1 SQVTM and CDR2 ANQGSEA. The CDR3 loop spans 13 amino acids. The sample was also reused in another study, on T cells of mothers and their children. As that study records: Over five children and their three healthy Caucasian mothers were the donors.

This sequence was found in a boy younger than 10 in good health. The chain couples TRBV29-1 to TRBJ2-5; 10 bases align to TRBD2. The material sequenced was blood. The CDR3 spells CSVGAGGLETQYF. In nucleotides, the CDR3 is TGCAGCGTGGGAGCGGGGGGGCTCGAGACCCAGTACTTC.